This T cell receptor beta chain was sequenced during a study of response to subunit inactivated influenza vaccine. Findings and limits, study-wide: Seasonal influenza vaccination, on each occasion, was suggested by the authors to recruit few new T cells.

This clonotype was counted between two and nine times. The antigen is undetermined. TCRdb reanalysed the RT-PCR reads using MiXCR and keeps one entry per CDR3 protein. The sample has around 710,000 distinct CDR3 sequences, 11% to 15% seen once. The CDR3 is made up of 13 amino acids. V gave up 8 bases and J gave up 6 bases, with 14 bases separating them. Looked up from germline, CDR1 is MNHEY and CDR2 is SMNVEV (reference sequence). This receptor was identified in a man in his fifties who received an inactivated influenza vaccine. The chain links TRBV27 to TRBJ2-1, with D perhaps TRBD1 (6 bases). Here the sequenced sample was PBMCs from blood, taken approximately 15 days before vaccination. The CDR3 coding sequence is TGTGCCAGCCTCAAGCCAGGGGTCAATGAGCAGTTCTTC. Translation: CASLKPGVNEQFF.